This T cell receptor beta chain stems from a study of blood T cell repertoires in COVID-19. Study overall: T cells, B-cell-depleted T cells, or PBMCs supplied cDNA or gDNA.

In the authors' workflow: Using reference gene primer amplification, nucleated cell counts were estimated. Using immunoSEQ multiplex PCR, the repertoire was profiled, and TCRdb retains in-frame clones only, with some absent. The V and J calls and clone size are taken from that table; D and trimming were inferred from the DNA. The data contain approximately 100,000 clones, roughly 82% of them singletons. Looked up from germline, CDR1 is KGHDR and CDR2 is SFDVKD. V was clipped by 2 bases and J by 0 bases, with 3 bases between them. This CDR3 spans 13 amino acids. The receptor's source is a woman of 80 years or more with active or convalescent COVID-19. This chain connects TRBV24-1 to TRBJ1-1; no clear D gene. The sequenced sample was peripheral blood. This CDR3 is CATSDSMNTEAFF. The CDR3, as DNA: TGTGCCACCAGTGATTCCATGAACACTGAAGCTTTCTTT.